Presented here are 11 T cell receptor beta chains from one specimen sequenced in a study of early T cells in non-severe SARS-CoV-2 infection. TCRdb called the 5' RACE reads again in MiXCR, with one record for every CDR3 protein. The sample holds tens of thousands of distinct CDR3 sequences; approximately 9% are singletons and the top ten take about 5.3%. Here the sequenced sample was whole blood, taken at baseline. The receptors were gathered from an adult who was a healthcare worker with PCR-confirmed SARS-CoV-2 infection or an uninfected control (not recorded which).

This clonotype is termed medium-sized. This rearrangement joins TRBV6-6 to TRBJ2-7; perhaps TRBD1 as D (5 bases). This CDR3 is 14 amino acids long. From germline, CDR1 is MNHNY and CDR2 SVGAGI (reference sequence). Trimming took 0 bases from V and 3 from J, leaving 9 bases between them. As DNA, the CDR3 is TGTGCCAGCAGTTACTCCAGGGTATACTACGAGCAGTACTTC. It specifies CASSYSRVYYEQYF.

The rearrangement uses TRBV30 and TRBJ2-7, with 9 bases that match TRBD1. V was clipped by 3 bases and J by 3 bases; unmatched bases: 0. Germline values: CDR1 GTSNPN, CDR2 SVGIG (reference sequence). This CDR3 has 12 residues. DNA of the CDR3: TGTGCCTGGAGGACAGGGGGCTACGAGCAGTACTTC. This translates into CAWRTGGYEQYF.

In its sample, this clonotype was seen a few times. In DNA form, the CDR3 reads TGTGCCACCAAGGACGGAAACCAAGAGACCCAGTACTTC. Protein: CATKDGNQETQYF. The chain has TRBV10-3 and TRBJ2-5, with D hard to call. The CDR3 is 13 residues long. CDR1 is ENHRY and CDR2 is SYGVKD in the germline V gene. Trimming took 10 bases from V and 0 from J, leaving 12 bases between them.

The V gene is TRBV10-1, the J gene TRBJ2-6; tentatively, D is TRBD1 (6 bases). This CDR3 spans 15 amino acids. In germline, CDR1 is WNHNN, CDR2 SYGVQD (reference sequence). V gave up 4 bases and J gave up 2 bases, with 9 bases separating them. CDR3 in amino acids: CASSASGAGANVLTF. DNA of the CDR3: TGCGCCAGCAGTGCATCAGGGGCTGGGGCCAACGTCCTGACTTTC.

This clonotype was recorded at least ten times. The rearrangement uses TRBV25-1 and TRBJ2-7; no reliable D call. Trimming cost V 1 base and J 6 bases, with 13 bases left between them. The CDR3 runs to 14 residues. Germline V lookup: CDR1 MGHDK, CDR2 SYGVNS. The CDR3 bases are TGTGCCAGCAGTGAATCTAGACGTACTCTCGAGCAGTACTTC. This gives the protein CASSESRRTLEQYF.

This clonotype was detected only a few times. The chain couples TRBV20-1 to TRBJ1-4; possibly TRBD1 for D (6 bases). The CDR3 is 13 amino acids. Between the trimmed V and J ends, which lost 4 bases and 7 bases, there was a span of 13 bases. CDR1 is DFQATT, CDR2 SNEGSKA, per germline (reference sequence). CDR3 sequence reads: CSATGAGGEKLFF. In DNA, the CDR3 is TGCAGTGCTACAGGGGCGGGAGGTGAAAAACTGTTTTTT.

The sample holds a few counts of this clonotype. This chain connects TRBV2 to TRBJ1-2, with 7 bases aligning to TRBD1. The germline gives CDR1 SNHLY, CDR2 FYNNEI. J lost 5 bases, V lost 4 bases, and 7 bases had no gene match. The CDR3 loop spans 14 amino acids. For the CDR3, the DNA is TGTGCCAGCAGTGTAACAGGGGCGCAATATGGCTACACCTTC. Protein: CASSVTGAQYGYTF.

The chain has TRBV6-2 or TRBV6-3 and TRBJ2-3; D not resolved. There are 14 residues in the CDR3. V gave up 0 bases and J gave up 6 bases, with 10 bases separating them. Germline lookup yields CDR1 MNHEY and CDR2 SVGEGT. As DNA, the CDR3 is TGTGCCAGCAGTTACTCTTACCGCCAGGATACGCAGTATTTT. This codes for CASSYSYRQDTQYF.

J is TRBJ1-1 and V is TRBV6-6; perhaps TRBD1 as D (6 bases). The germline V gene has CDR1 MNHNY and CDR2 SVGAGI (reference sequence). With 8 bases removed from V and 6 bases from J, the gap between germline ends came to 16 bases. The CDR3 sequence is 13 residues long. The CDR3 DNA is TGTGCCAGCGTCTGGGGGCGAATGGCTGAAGCTTTCTTT. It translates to CASVWGRMAEAFF.

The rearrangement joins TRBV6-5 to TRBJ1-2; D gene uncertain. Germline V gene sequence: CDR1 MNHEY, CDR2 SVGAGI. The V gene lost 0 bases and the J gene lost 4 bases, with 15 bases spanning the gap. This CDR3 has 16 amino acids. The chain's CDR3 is CASSYSYDTSLYGYTF. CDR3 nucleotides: TGTGCCAGCAGTTACTCATACGACACGAGCCTCTATGGCTACACCTTC.

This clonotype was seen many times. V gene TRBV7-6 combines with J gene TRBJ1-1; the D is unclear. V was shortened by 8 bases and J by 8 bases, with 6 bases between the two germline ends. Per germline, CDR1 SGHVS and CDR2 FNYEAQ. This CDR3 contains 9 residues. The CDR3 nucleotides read TGTGCCAGCGGCCCAGAAGCTTTCTTT. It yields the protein CASGPEAFF.